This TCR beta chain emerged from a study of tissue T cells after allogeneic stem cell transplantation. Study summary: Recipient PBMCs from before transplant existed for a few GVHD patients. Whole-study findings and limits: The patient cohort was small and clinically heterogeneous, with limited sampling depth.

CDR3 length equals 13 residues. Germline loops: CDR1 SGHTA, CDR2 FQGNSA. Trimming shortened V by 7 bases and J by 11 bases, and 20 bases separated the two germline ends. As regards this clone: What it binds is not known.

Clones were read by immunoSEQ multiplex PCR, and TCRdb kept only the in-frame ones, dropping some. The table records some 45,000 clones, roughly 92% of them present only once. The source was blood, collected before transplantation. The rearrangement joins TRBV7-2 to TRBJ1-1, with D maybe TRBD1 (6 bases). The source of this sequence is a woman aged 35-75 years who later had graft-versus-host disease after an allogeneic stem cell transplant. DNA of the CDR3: TGTGCCAGCACCTTCAGGGGCGGGGGGGAGGCTTTCTTT. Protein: CASTFRGGGEAFF. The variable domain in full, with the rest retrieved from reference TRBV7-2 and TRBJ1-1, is GAGVSQSPSNKVTEKGKDVELRCDPISGHTALYWYRQSLGQGLEFLIYFQGNSAPDKSGLPSDRFSAERTGGSVSTLTIQRTQQEDSAVYLCASTFRGGGEAFFGQGTRLTVV.